Listed below are T cell receptor beta chains from one sample, sequenced in a study of shared clonotypes between healthy human individuals. Only in-frame clones appear in the TCRdb table, and some are missing; sequencing was by immunoSEQ multiplex PCR. The data hold roughly 1,600,000 clones, with 98% observed a single time. Sequences were obtained from naive CD4+ T cells sorted from blood. These receptors originate from a man between 25 and 39 years old in good health. Both conserved end residues are part of each CDR3. The order of the fields is D gene, J gene, clone size, V gene, CDR3 protein, CDR3 DNA. A D gene is named only where the DNA matches it firmly. Only part of the rows carry a size: once, few, many, or a class if the clone is expanded.

TRBD1 | TRBJ2-2 | once | TRBV5-1 | CASSLAERQGTGELFF | TGCGCCAGCAGCTTGGCCGAGAGACAGGGCACCGGGGAGCTGTTTTTT
TRBD1 | TRBJ2-3 | NA | TRBV2 | CASRPDRGRVDTQYF | TGTGCCAGCAGACCGGACAGGGGGCGCGTAGATACGCAGTATTTT
NA | TRBJ2-3 | NA | TRBV21-1 | CASSKTPGGSSDTQYF | TGTGCCAGCAGCAAAACCCCAGGGGGATCCTCAGATACGCAGTATTTT
TRBD2 | TRBJ2-1 | NA | TRBV18 | CASSPPGGGDNEQFF | TGTGCCAGCTCACCGCCGGGCGGGGGGGACAATGAGCAGTTCTTC
TRBD2 | TRBJ2-3 | NA | TRBV10-3 | CAIKKEREFADTQYF | TGTGCCATCAAGAAGGAGCGGGAGTTCGCAGATACGCAGTATTTT
NA | TRBJ2-3 | NA | TRBV2 | CASMGRSTDTQYF | TGTGCCAGCATGGGACGAAGCACAGATACGCAGTATTTT
NA | TRBJ2-2 | NA | TRBV18 | CASSPGTGELFF | TGTGCCAGCTCACCAGGCACCGGGGAGCTGTTTTTT
TRBD2 | TRBJ2-2 | NA | TRBV13 | CASSPDRLAGLNTGELFF | TGTGCCAGCAGCCCCGACAGACTAGCGGGACTAAACACCGGGGAGCTGTTTTTT
NA | TRBJ2-5 | NA | TRBV29-1 | CSVLYREGETQYF | TGCAGCGTTTTGTACAGAGAGGGAGAGACCCAGTACTTC
TRBD1 | TRBJ1-1 | NA | TRBV18 | CASSPFTGVSGNTEAFF | TGTGCCAGCTCACCATTCACAGGGGTCTCGGGTAACACTGAAGCTTTCTTT
TRBD1 | TRBJ2-7 | NA | TRBV28 | CASSHRGRYEQYF | TGTGCCAGCAGTCACAGGGGGCGCTACGAGCAGTACTTC
NA | TRBJ1-2 | NA | TRBV28 | CASSVGLYGYTF | TGTGCCAGCAGTGTTGGGTTATATGGCTACACCTTC
NA | TRBJ2-7 | NA | TRBV18 | CASSTGTPAYEQYF | TGTGCCAGCTCAACTGGGACTCCAGCCTACGAGCAGTACTTC
NA | TRBJ1-5 | NA | TRBV28 | CASSLINQPQHF | TGTGCCAGCAGTCTGATAAATCAGCCCCAGCATTTT
NA | TRBJ1-2 | NA | TRBV6-1 | CASSVTRWGMAGYTF | TGTGCCAGCAGTGTGACACGGTGGGGGATGGCTGGCTACACCTTC
NA | TRBJ2-2 | once | TRBV4-1 | CASSQDGQGTWSGKDTGELFF | TGCGCCAGCAGCCAAGATGGGCAGGGGACTTGGAGCGGGAAGGACACCGGGGAGCTGTTTTTT
NA | TRBJ1-1 | NA | TRBV10-3 | CAISEVSRGTEAFF | TGTGCCATCAGTGAGGTCAGCAGGGGCACTGAAGCTTTCTTT
NA | TRBJ1-1 | once | TRBV30 | CAWSRNRGVLNTEAFF | TGTGCCTGGAGTCGAAACCGGGGGGTCTTGAACACTGAAGCTTTCTTT
NA | TRBJ2-7 | NA | TRBV15 | CATSRGRIGYEQYF | TGTGCCACCAGCAGAGGGAGAATTGGCTACGAGCAGTACTTC
NA | TRBJ1-5 | NA | TRBV5-5 | CASSARTASNQPQHF | TGTGCCAGCAGCGCAAGGACGGCGAGCAATCAGCCCCAGCATTTT
NA | TRBJ2-7 | NA | TRBV7-9 | CASSHRAPTEEQYF | TGTGCCAGCAGCCACAGGGCTCCTACGGAGGAGCAGTACTTC
NA | TRBJ2-3 | NA | TRBV18 | CASSPYLGTGHDTQYF | TGTGCCAGCTCACCTTACTTAGGGACGGGCCATGATACGCAGTATTTT
NA | TRBJ1-1 | NA | TRBV4-3 | CASSQDWARALTEAFF | TGCGCCAGCAGCCAAGATTGGGCCAGGGCCCTTACTGAAGCTTTCTTT
NA | TRBJ2-7 | NA | TRBV5-6 | CASSLVTVPSYEQYF | TGTGCCAGCAGCTTGGTGACAGTCCCCTCCTACGAGCAGTACTTC
NA | TRBJ1-5 | NA | TRBV9 | CASSVGVDQPQHF | TGTGCCAGCAGCGTAGGGGTCGATCAGCCCCAGCATTTT
NA | TRBJ1-4 | NA | TRBV29-1 | CSGREDSGEKLFF | TGCAGCGGAAGAGAGGACAGTGGGGAAAAACTGTTTTTT
NA | TRBJ1-1 | NA | TRBV18 | CASSPAWGTEAFF | TGTGCCAGCTCACCCGCTTGGGGCACTGAAGCTTTCTTT
NA | TRBJ2-7 | NA | TRBV28 | CASSLTEGYEQYF | TGTGCCAGCAGTCTAACGGAGGGCTACGAGCAGTACTTC
TRBD1 | TRBJ2-7 | NA | TRBV11-2 | CASRQFPGTGGLYEQYF | TGTGCCAGCAGACAATTCCCCGGGACAGGGGGCTTGTACGAGCAGTACTTC
TRBD2 | TRBJ2-5 | NA | TRBV4-1 | CASSQAGTSVQETQYF | TGCGCCAGCAGCCAAGCCGGGACTAGCGTACAAGAGACCCAGTACTTC
NA | TRBJ2-3 | NA | TRBV5-6 | CASLGQGRTDTQYF | TGTGCCAGCCTCGGGCAGGGAAGGACAGATACGCAGTATTTT
TRBD2 | TRBJ2-7 | NA | TRBV5-4 | CASSSGGGKSSYEQYF | TGTGCCAGCAGCTCTGGGGGAGGGAAATCCTCCTACGAGCAGTACTTC
NA | TRBJ2-7 | NA | TRBV5-1 | CASSQGLQSSYEQYF | TGCGCCAGCAGCCAGGGACTGCAGAGCTCCTACGAGCAGTACTTC
NA | TRBJ2-2 | NA | TRBV7-3 | CASSLDPPGGELFF | TGTGCCAGCAGCTTAGATCCCCCAGGAGGGGAGCTGTTTTTT
NA | TRBJ1-4 | NA | TRBV7-2 | CASSFGGAGEKLFF | TGTGCCAGCAGCTTCGGGGGCGCGGGTGAAAAACTGTTTTTT
NA | TRBJ2-3 | once | TRBV18 | CASSPLEGTDTQYF | TGTGCCAGCTCACCATTGGAGGGAACAGATACGCAGTATTTT
TRBD2 | TRBJ2-7 | NA | TRBV5-6 | CASSLLPSGSSSYEQYF | TGTGCCAGCAGCTTGCTTCCTAGCGGGTCAAGCTCCTACGAGCAGTACTTC
TRBD2 | TRBJ2-3 | NA | TRBV28 | CASRTSGTPDTQYF | TGTGCCAGCCGGACTAGCGGTACTCCAGATACGCAGTATTTT
NA | TRBJ1-5 | NA | TRBV5-6 | CASSPQPQHF | TGTGCCAGCAGCCCTCAGCCCCAGCATTTT
NA | TRBJ1-1 | NA | TRBV6-6 | CASSYNPRGRDTEAFF | TGTGCCAGCAGTTACAACCCCAGGGGTAGGGACACTGAAGCTTTCTTT
TRBD1 | TRBJ2-6 | NA | TRBV5-1 | CASSPWDRGSRGTGANVLTF | TGCGCCAGCAGCCCATGGGACAGGGGGTCCCGTGGGACTGGGGCCAACGTCCTGACTTTC
TRBD1 | TRBJ1-2 | NA | TRBV10-3 | CAVRTGSGYTF | TGTGCCGTAAGGACAGGGAGTGGCTACACCTTC
NA | TRBJ2-7 | NA | TRBV7-3 | CASSLSGPRGEQYF | TGTGCCAGCAGCCTAAGTGGCCCTCGGGGAGAGCAGTACTTC
NA | TRBJ2-2 | NA | TRBV5-1 | CASSLVIGTTNTGELFF | TGCGCCAGCAGCTTGGTTATCGGGACAACGAACACCGGGGAGCTGTTTTTT
NA | TRBJ1-1 | NA | TRBV5-4 | CASSFDPGQNTEAFF | TGTGCCAGCAGCTTTGACCCGGGACAGAACACTGAAGCTTTCTTT
NA | TRBJ1-4 | NA | TRBV11-2 | CASSLLVGFPTNEKLFF | TGTGCCAGCAGCTTACTGGTGGGGTTCCCAACTAATGAAAAACTGTTTTTT
TRBD1 | TRBJ1-5 | NA | TRBV5-5 | CASGQGASGNQPQHF | TGTGCCAGCGGCCAGGGGGCCTCGGGCAATCAGCCCCAGCATTTT
NA | TRBJ1-4 | NA | TRBV4-3 | CASSQQDGGVEKLFF | TGCGCCAGCAGCCAACAGGACGGTGGGGTTGAAAAACTGTTTTTT
NA | TRBJ1-2 | NA | TRBV4-2 | CASSQGQTNYGYTF | TGTGCCAGCAGCCAAGGGCAGACTAACTATGGCTACACCTTC
TRBD1 | TRBJ1-2 | NA | TRBV18 | CASSQGQGIGGYTF | TGTGCCAGCTCGCAAGGACAGGGTATTGGTGGCTACACCTTC
NA | TRBJ2-2 | NA | TRBV7-9 | CASSLLANTGELFF | TGTGCCAGCAGCTTATTAGCGAACACCGGGGAGCTGTTTTTT
NA | TRBJ2-5 | NA | TRBV5-1 | CASSWSPPGVKFEETQYF | TGCGCCAGCAGCTGGTCCCCCCCAGGAGTTAAATTTGAAGAGACCCAGTACTTC
NA | TRBJ2-3 | NA | TRBV7-3 | CASSPRLRTDTQYF | TGTGCCAGCAGCCCCAGGCTTCGCACAGATACGCAGTATTTT
NA | TRBJ1-2 | NA | TRBV7-2 | CASSSFAGGGYTF | TGTGCCAGCAGCTCATTCGCTGGAGGGGGCTACACCTTC
NA | TRBJ2-1 | NA | TRBV28 | CATSLRNEQFF | TGTGCCACCTCGCTACGGAATGAGCAGTTCTTC